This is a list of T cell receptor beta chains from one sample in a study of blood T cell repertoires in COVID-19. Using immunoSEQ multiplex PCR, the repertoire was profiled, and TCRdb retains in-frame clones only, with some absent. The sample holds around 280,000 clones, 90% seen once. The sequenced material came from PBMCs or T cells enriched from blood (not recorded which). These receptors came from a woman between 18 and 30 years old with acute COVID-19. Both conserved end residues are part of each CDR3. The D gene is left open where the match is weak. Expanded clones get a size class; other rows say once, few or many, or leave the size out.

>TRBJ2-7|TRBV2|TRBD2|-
CASRGLAIGEQYF
TGTGCCAGCAGGGGACTAGCGATCGGCGAGCAGTACTTC
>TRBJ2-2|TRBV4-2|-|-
CASSQDAGSGTTGELFF
TGTGCCAGCAGCCAAGATGCGGGTAGCGGTACCACCGGGGAGCTGTTTTTT
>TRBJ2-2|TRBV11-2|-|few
CASSFTDTGELFF
TGTGCCAGCAGCTTCACGGACACCGGGGAGCTGTTTTTT
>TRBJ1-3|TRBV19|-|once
CASMYSSGNTIYF
TGTGCCAGTATGTACAGCTCTGGAAACACCATATATTTT
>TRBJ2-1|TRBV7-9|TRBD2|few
CASSKRGASSNEQFF
TGTGCCAGCAGCAAGCGGGGGGCTTCGTCGAATGAGCAGTTCTTC
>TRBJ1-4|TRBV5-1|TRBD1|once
CASSSEQGARGEKLFF
TGCGCCAGCAGCTCCGAACAGGGGGCGAGAGGTGAAAAACTGTTTTTT
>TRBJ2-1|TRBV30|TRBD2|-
CALAGGPYNEQFF
TGTGCCCTAGCGGGAGGCCCTTACAATGAGCAGTTCTTC
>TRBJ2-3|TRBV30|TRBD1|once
CASTGTGINTDTQYF
TGTGCCTCGACCGGGACAGGAATAAACACAGATACGCAGTATTTT
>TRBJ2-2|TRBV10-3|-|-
CAISEGMGRVTGELFF
TGTGCCATCAGTGAAGGGATGGGGCGCGTCACCGGGGAGCTGTTTTTT
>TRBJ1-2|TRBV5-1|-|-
CASSPDSYQYGYTF
TGCGCCAGCAGCCCGGACAGTTACCAATATGGCTACACCTTC
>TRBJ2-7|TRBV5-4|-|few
CASSFRGDEQYF
TGTGCCAGCAGCTTTAGGGGCGACGAGCAGTACTTC
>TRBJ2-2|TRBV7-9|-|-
CASSLSRAYTGELFF
TGTGCCAGCAGCTTAAGCCGCGCGTACACCGGGGAGCTGTTTTTT
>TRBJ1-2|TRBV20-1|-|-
CSASGRARRGYTF
TGCAGTGCTAGTGGCAGGGCCAGACGTGGCTACACCTTC
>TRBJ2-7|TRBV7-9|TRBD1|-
CASSPRGFSYEQYF
TGTGCCAGCAGCCCCAGGGGGTTTTCCTACGAGCAGTACTTC
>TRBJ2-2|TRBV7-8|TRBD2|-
CASSPSGLAGGGELFF
TGTGCCAGCAGCCCATCGGGACTAGCGGGCGGCGGGGAGCTGTTTTTT
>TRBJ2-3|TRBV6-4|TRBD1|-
CASSATTGGTDTQYF
TGTGCCAGCAGTGCCACGACAGGGGGCACAGATACGCAGTATTTT
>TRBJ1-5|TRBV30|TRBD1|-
CAWNRGESNQPQHF
TGTGCCTGGAACAGGGGGGAAAGCAATCAGCCCCAGCATTTT
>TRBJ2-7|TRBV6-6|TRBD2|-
CASSPGGLAGGPRYEQYF
TGTGCCAGCAGTCCGGGGGGGCTAGCGGGAGGGCCCCGCTACGAGCAGTACTTC
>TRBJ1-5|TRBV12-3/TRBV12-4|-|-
CASSFSDQPQHF
TGTGCCAGCAGTTTTTCCGATCAGCCCCAGCATTTT
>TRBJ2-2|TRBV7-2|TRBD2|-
CASSRGLAVNTGELFF
TGTGCCAGCAGCCGCGGACTAGCGGTGAACACCGGGGAGCTGTTTTTT
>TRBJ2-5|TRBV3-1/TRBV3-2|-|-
CASSHTIPGLGTQYF
TGTGCCAGCAGCCATACTATCCCCGGCTTGGGGACCCAGTACTTC
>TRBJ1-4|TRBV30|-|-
CAWSSGVMREKLFF
TGTGCCTGGAGTTCGGGGGTGATGAGGGAAAAACTGTTTTTT
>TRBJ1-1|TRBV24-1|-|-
CATSDGSTGNTEAFF
TGTGCCACCAGTGATGGATCCACGGGAAACACTGAAGCTTTCTTT
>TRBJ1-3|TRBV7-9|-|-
CASSQPGTGNTIYF
TGTGCCAGCAGCCAACCAGGGACTGGAAACACCATATATTTT
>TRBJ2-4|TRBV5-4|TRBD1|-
CASTLQGAKNIQYF
TGTGCCAGCACATTACAGGGGGCCAAAAACATTCAGTACTTC
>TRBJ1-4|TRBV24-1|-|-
CATSDGGFDEKLFF
TGTGCCACCAGTGATGGGGGGTTTGACGAAAAACTGTTTTTT
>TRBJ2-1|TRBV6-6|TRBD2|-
CASSHQVKREGLGGSYNEQFF
TGTGCCAGCAGCCACCAGGTGAAGCGGGAGGGCCTTGGGGGCTCCTACAATGAGCAGTTCTTC
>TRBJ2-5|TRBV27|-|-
CASSRQYQETQYF
TGTGCCAGCAGTCGACAGTACCAAGAGACCCAGTACTTC
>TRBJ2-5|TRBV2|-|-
CASRGTGQHQETQYF
TGTGCCAGCAGAGGAACGGGACAACACCAAGAGACCCAGTACTTC
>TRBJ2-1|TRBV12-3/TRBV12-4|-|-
CASRGAPYNEQFF
TGTGCCAGCAGGGGAGCTCCCTACAATGAGCAGTTCTTC